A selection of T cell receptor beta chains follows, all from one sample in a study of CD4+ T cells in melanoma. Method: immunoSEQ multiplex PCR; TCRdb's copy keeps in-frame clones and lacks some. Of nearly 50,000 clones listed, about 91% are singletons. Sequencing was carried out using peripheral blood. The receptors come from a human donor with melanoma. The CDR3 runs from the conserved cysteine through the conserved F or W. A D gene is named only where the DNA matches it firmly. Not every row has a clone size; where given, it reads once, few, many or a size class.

CDR3aa: CASSPIPLEVETQYF
CDR3nt: TGTGCCAGCTCACCAATCCCTCTAGAGGTGGAGACCCAGTACTTC
len: 15
j_gene: TRBJ2-5
abundance: -
d_gene: -
v_gene: TRBV18

CDR3aa: CASSVAGTGGPYTEAFF
CDR3nt: TGTGCCAGCAGCGTAGCCGGGACAGGGGGCCCGTACACTGAAGCTTTCTTT
len: 17
j_gene: TRBJ1-1
abundance: -
d_gene: TRBD1
v_gene: TRBV9

CDR3aa: CASSQSDTQETQYF
CDR3nt: TGTGCCAGCAGCCAATCGGACACGCAAGAGACCCAGTACTTC
len: 14
j_gene: TRBJ2-5
abundance: -
d_gene: -
v_gene: TRBV4-2

CDR3aa: CASREKAKNIQYF
CDR3nt: TGTGCCAGTAGGGAGAAAGCCAAAAACATTCAGTACTTC
len: 13
j_gene: TRBJ2-4
abundance: -
d_gene: -
v_gene: TRBV19

CDR3aa: CASRSGGADEQFF
CDR3nt: TGTGCCAGCAGGTCAGGGGGCGCGGATGAGCAGTTCTTC
len: 13
j_gene: TRBJ2-1
abundance: -
d_gene: TRBD1
v_gene: TRBV28

CDR3aa: CASSLSSYEQYF
CDR3nt: TGTGCCAGCAGTTTGTCGAGCTACGAGCAGTACTTC
len: 12
j_gene: TRBJ2-7
abundance: -
d_gene: -
v_gene: TRBV28

CDR3aa: CASSLERSRGVETQYF
CDR3nt: TGTGCCAGCAGCCTAGAACGGAGCAGGGGCGTTGAGACCCAGTACTTC
len: 16
j_gene: TRBJ2-5
abundance: -
d_gene: -
v_gene: TRBV7-8

CDR3aa: CASSPLGRDEQFF
CDR3nt: TGTGCCAGCTCACCACTCGGGCGCGATGAGCAGTTCTTC
len: 13
j_gene: TRBJ2-1
abundance: -
d_gene: -
v_gene: TRBV18

CDR3aa: CASSVEAGTEAFF
CDR3nt: TGTGCCAGCAGCGTAGAGGCGGGCACTGAAGCTTTCTTT
len: 13
j_gene: TRBJ1-1
abundance: -
d_gene: -
v_gene: TRBV9

CDR3aa: CASGRGQLDTEAFF
CDR3nt: TGCGCCAGCGGGAGGGGACAGTTGGACACTGAAGCTTTCTTT
len: 14
j_gene: TRBJ1-1
abundance: -
d_gene: TRBD1
v_gene: TRBV5-1

CDR3aa: CASSPGQGTDTQYF
CDR3nt: TGTGCCAGCAGTCCGGGACAGGGGACAGATACGCAGTATTTT
len: 14
j_gene: TRBJ2-3
abundance: -
d_gene: TRBD1
v_gene: TRBV11-3

CDR3aa: CASSTQTNTGELFF
CDR3nt: TGTGCCAGCAGCACACAAACGAACACCGGGGAGCTGTTTTTT
len: 14
j_gene: TRBJ2-2
abundance: -
d_gene: -
v_gene: TRBV11-3

CDR3aa: CASSFVGGVKETQYF
CDR3nt: TGTGCCAGCAGTTTCGTGGGGGGGGTAAAGGAGACCCAGTACTTC
len: 15
j_gene: TRBJ2-5
abundance: -
d_gene: TRBD2
v_gene: TRBV28

CDR3aa: CASSDGQGNPHEQFF
CDR3nt: TGCGCCAGCAGTGATGGGCAGGGGAACCCCCATGAGCAGTTCTTC
len: 15
j_gene: TRBJ2-1
abundance: -
d_gene: -
v_gene: TRBV10-2

CDR3aa: CASTLAGIPSQAEQYF
CDR3nt: TGTGCCAGCACGCTAGCGGGGATCCCCTCACAGGCCGAGCAGTACTTC
len: 16
j_gene: TRBJ2-7
abundance: -
d_gene: -
v_gene: TRBV21-1

CDR3aa: CASGRGAMRTEAFF
CDR3nt: TGTGCCAGCGGTAGGGGGGCGATGAGGACTGAAGCTTTCTTT
len: 14
j_gene: TRBJ1-1
abundance: -
d_gene: -
v_gene: TRBV6-5

CDR3aa: CAITDGTENYGYTF
CDR3nt: TGTGCCATCACCGACGGGACGGAGAACTATGGCTACACCTTC
len: 14
j_gene: TRBJ1-2
abundance: few
d_gene: -
v_gene: TRBV10-3

CDR3aa: CASSLVLRGQTTYEQYF
CDR3nt: TGCGCCAGCAGCTTGGTTTTAAGGGGACAGACAACCTACGAGCAGTACTTC
len: 17
j_gene: TRBJ2-7
abundance: -
d_gene: TRBD1
v_gene: TRBV5-1

CDR3aa: CASSHPTKNTEAFF
CDR3nt: TGCGCCAGCAGCCATCCTACCAAGAACACTGAAGCTTTCTTT
len: 14
j_gene: TRBJ1-1
abundance: -
d_gene: -
v_gene: TRBV4-1

CDR3aa: CASSPPRAGDLDTQYF
CDR3nt: TGTGCCAGCTCACCACCCCGCGCGGGGGATTTGGATACGCAGTATTTT
len: 16
j_gene: TRBJ2-3
abundance: -
d_gene: TRBD2
v_gene: TRBV18

CDR3aa: CASSPRGRRATNEKLFF
CDR3nt: TGCGCCAGCAGCCCTCGGGGGAGACGGGCAACTAATGAAAAACTGTTTTTT
len: 17
j_gene: TRBJ1-4
abundance: -
d_gene: -
v_gene: TRBV5-1

CDR3aa: CASSLGGVGETQYF
CDR3nt: TGTGCCAGCAGCTTAGGGGGAGTGGGGGAGACCCAGTACTTC
len: 14
j_gene: TRBJ2-5
abundance: many
d_gene: -
v_gene: TRBV13

CDR3aa: CASSIKYRNLMNTEAFF
CDR3nt: TGTGCCAGTAGTATAAAGTACAGGAACCTTATGAACACTGAAGCTTTCTTT
len: 17
j_gene: TRBJ1-1
abundance: -
d_gene: -
v_gene: TRBV19

CDR3aa: CASSYGGNIAEAFF
CDR3nt: TGTGCCAGCAGTTACGGGGGGAATATTGCTGAAGCTTTCTTT
len: 14
j_gene: TRBJ1-1
abundance: -
d_gene: -
v_gene: TRBV6-6

CDR3aa: CASSLGASSSYEQYF
CDR3nt: TGTGCCAGCAGCTTAGGGGCGTCCAGCTCCTACGAGCAGTACTTC
len: 15
j_gene: TRBJ2-7
abundance: -
d_gene: -
v_gene: TRBV11-1

CDR3aa: CASSQVRGPGANVLTF
CDR3nt: TGCGCCAGCAGCCAAGTTCGAGGGCCTGGGGCCAACGTCCTGACTTTC
len: 16
j_gene: TRBJ2-6
abundance: -
d_gene: -
v_gene: TRBV4-1

CDR3aa: CASSLFGENSPLHF
CDR3nt: TGTGCCAGCAGCTTATTCGGGGAAAATTCACCCCTCCACTTT
len: 14
j_gene: TRBJ1-6
abundance: -
d_gene: -
v_gene: TRBV7-9

CDR3aa: CASSQYGTEDEKLFF
CDR3nt: TGTGCCAGCAGCCAGTATGGGACAGAAGATGAAAAACTGTTTTTT
len: 15
j_gene: TRBJ1-4
abundance: -
d_gene: TRBD1
v_gene: TRBV4-2

CDR3aa: CASSTQGDTEAFF
CDR3nt: TGTGCCAGCAGCACTCAGGGGGACACTGAAGCTTTCTTT
len: 13
j_gene: TRBJ1-1
abundance: -
d_gene: TRBD1
v_gene: TRBV11-3

CDR3aa: CASSLEGQGYEQYF
CDR3nt: TGTGCCAGCAGCTTAGAGGGACAGGGTTACGAGCAGTACTTC
len: 14
j_gene: TRBJ2-7
abundance: -
d_gene: TRBD1
v_gene: TRBV7-6

CDR3aa: CASSESANQPQHF
CDR3nt: TGCGCCAGCAGTGAAAGCGCGAATCAGCCCCAGCATTTT
len: 13
j_gene: TRBJ1-5
abundance: once
d_gene: -
v_gene: TRBV10-1

CDR3aa: CASTMGGSHSPLHF
CDR3nt: TGTGCCAGCACCATGGGGGGCTCGCATTCACCCCTCCACTTT
len: 14
j_gene: TRBJ1-6
abundance: many
d_gene: -
v_gene: TRBV2

CDR3aa: CASSFLAGEQFF
CDR3nt: TGTGCCAGCAGTTTTCTGGCGGGGGAGCAGTTCTTC
len: 12
j_gene: TRBJ2-1
abundance: once
d_gene: -
v_gene: TRBV28

CDR3aa: CASSVDGTGELFF
CDR3nt: TGTGCCAGCAGCGTAGATGGGACCGGGGAGCTGTTTTTT
len: 13
j_gene: TRBJ2-2
abundance: -
d_gene: -
v_gene: TRBV9

CDR3aa: CASSQSPSGDKSSYEQYF
CDR3nt: TGCGCCAGCAGTCAATCACCGTCCGGGGACAAAAGCTCCTACGAGCAGTACTTC
len: 18
j_gene: TRBJ2-7
abundance: -
d_gene: -
v_gene: TRBV23-1

CDR3aa: CASTDRGKLFF
CDR3nt: TGTGCCAGTACTGACCGGGGAAAACTGTTTTTT
len: 11
j_gene: TRBJ1-4
abundance: -
d_gene: -
v_gene: TRBV19

CDR3aa: CASSYGLSNSPLHF
CDR3nt: TGTGCCAGCAGCTACGGACTCAGTAATTCACCCCTCCACTTT
len: 14
j_gene: TRBJ1-6
abundance: -
d_gene: -
v_gene: TRBV6-5

CDR3aa: CASSLEGQAYEQYF
CDR3nt: TGCGCCAGCAGCTTGGAGGGACAAGCCTACGAGCAGTACTTC
len: 14
j_gene: TRBJ2-7
abundance: -
d_gene: -
v_gene: TRBV5-1

CDR3aa: CASTDLAGAHNEQFF
CDR3nt: TGTGCCAGCACCGACCTAGCGGGGGCCCACAATGAGCAGTTCTTC
len: 15
j_gene: TRBJ2-1
abundance: -
d_gene: TRBD2
v_gene: TRBV28

CDR3aa: CASSYQGEKGQPQHF
CDR3nt: TGCGCCAGCAGTTACCAGGGGGAGAAGGGTCAGCCCCAGCATTTT
len: 15
j_gene: TRBJ1-5
abundance: -
d_gene: TRBD1
v_gene: TRBV5-1

CDR3aa: CASSSYRGGTEAFF
CDR3nt: TGTGCCAGCAGTTCGTACAGGGGGGGCACTGAAGCTTTCTTT
len: 14
j_gene: TRBJ1-1
abundance: few
d_gene: TRBD1
v_gene: TRBV28

CDR3aa: CASSLGAPNYGYTF
CDR3nt: TGCGCCAGCAGCTTGGGGGCGCCTAACTATGGCTACACCTTC
len: 14
j_gene: TRBJ1-2
abundance: -
d_gene: -
v_gene: TRBV5-1